The sample holds many counts of the clone carrying this TCR beta chain. TCRdb keeps only in-frame clones here, not all; method: immunoSEQ multiplex PCR. The data contain around 300,000 clones, more than 75% of them singletons. The data were taken from a study of blood T cell repertoires in COVID-19. Germline CDR1 and CDR2: SGHTA and FQGNSA. Unmatched junction bases numbered 9, after V lost 5 bases and J lost 6 bases. CDR3 size: 16 residues. The clonotype was recovered from a woman between 50 and 59 years old with active or convalescent COVID-19. J is TRBJ2-2 and V is TRBV7-2; 10 bases are a match to TRBD2. Sequenced: peripheral blood. The CDR3, as DNA: TGTGCCAGCAGCCAGACCGGGACTAGCGTGGCCGGGGAGCTGTTTTTT. Amino acids: CASSQTGTSVAGELFF.